The next 26 T cell receptor beta chains were all read from a single sample in a study of a mutant IDH1 vaccine in newly diagnosed glioma. Time point denoted: week 47, end of study. In every dose of vaccine, 300 ug of mutant IDH1 20-mer peptide was given alongside topical imiquimod. No cognate antigen is known for these TCRs. Only in-frame clones appear in the TCRdb table, and some are missing; sequencing was by immunoSEQ multiplex PCR. The sample consists of tens of thousands of clones, roughly four fifths of them appearing once. The sequencing used PBMCs, collected from a glioma patient whose treatment included an IDH1 peptide vaccine. Receptor source: a woman in her 50s with glioma.

V gene TRBV30 combines with J gene TRBJ1-1, with D perhaps TRBD1 (5 bases). CDR3 size: 12 residues. V was trimmed by 7 bases and J by 6 bases, leaving 15 bases between them. In germline, CDR1 is GTSNPN, CDR2 SVGIG (reference sequence). The CDR3 DNA follows: TGTGCCTCCCAGGGTGGTAAGGCTGAAGCTTTCTTT. Encoded protein: CASQGGKAEAFF.

The chain is built from TRBV10-3 and TRBJ1-5, with 7 bases lining up with TRBD1. There are 14 residues in the CDR3. Germline loops: CDR1 ENHRY, CDR2 SYGVKD. The J segment lost 5 bases and the V segment lost 4 bases, leaving 5 bases of the junction unmatched. The CDR3 coding sequence is TGTGCCATCAGTGCTGGACAGGTACATCAGCCCCAGCATTTT. It translates to CAISAGQVHQPQHF.

The V gene is TRBV7-9, the J gene TRBJ1-2, with D unresolved. This CDR3 region has 15 residues. Germline V gives CDR1 SEHNR, CDR2 FQNEAQ (reference sequence). The V gene lost 5 bases and the J gene lost 3 bases, with 16 bases spanning the gap. Written as DNA, the CDR3 is TGTGCCAGCAGCCTTGGATCCGGGCCACACTATGGCTACACCTTC. Translated, it gives CASSLGSGPHYGYTF.

The chain recombines TRBV10-3 with TRBJ1-1, with D perhaps matching TRBD1 (6 bases). Trimming removed 6 bases at V and 6 bases at J, with 11 bases between. Germline assignment: CDR1 ENHRY and CDR2 SYGVKD. The CDR3 extends over 12 amino acids. The chain's CDR3 is CAIRGAGSEAFF. The CDR3 bases are TGTGCCATCAGGGGGGCAGGGTCTGAAGCTTTCTTT.

This rearrangement joins TRBV6-1 to TRBJ1-6, with D hard to call. V was cut by 11 bases and J by 6 bases, with 20 bases left in between. This CDR3 has 15 residues. The germline gives CDR1 MNHNS, CDR2 SASEGT. This CDR3 is CAAQRTGSPNSPLHF. The DNA for the CDR3 is TGTGCCGCGCAGAGGACGGGATCCCCTAATTCACCCCTCCACTTT.

The CDR3 DNA is TGTGCCAGCAGGGCTTACACTGAAGCTTTCTTT. Its translation is CASRAYTEAFF. The rearrangement uses TRBV27 and TRBJ1-1; D gene ambiguous. V was cut by 6 bases and J by 3 bases, with 5 bases left in between. CDR3 size: 11 residues. Germline V gene lookup returns CDR1 MNHEY and CDR2 SMNVEV (reference sequence).

The chain recombines TRBV11-2 with TRBJ2-5; D not certain. The CDR3 totals 14 residues. CDR1 and CDR2 from the germline V gene are SGHAT and FQNNGV. Trimming cost V 2 bases and J 5 bases, with 12 bases left between them. This CDR3 is CASSLRLGGETQYF. CDR3 bases: TGTGCCAGCAGCTTAAGGCTGGGTGGGGAGACCCAGTACTTC.

The chain uses TRBV4-3 and TRBJ1-1; 9 bases map to TRBD1. Germline values: CDR1 LGHNA, CDR2 YSLEER. The CDR3 consists of 15 residues. V trimming: 0 bases; J trimming: 3 bases; junction bases outside the gene matches: 2. The CDR3 bases are TGCGCCAGCAGCCAAGAGGGACAGGGACACACTGAAGCTTTCTTT. It specifies CASSQEGQGHTEAFF.

CDR3: CASSLRQGGTDTEAFF. The DNA for the CDR3 is TGTGCCAGCAGTTTACGACAGGGGGGAACGGACACTGAAGCTTTCTTT. The rearrangement links TRBV28 to TRBJ1-1; 9 bases agree with TRBD1. Unmatched junction bases numbered 7, after V lost 2 bases and J lost 3 bases. The CDR3 has 16 amino acids. Germline V CDR1 and CDR2: MDHEN, SYDVKM.

The V and J genes are TRBV7-6 and TRBJ1-6; 8 positions agree with TRBD1. The J segment lost 7 bases and the V segment lost 4 bases, leaving 9 bases of the junction unmatched. Germline V gene lookup returns CDR1 SGHVS and CDR2 FNYEAQ. The CDR3 is made up of 16 amino acids. The CDR3 DNA is TGTGCCAGCAGCTACAACAGGGGGTCGGCGAATTCACCCCTCCACTTT. Translated, it gives CASSYNRGSANSPLHF.

As to this clone: Germline and junction disagree at one end, which may indicate a read error. The genes are TRBV13 and TRBJ2-7; 8 nucleotides align to TRBD1. Germline V gene lookup returns CDR1 PRHDT and CDR2 FYEKMQ (reference sequence). The CDR3 runs 14 residues. CDR3 region: CASSLGQGSWEQYF. Here the CDR3 DNA reads TGTGCCAGCAGCCTAGGACAGGGTTCTTGGGAGCAGTACTTC.

The chain employs TRBV9 and TRBJ1-1, with a weak D call TRBD1 (5 bases). The CDR3 loop spans 14 amino acids. The V end lost 2 bases, the J end lost 6 bases, and 14 bases lay between the germline ends. Germline V lookup: CDR1 SGDLS, CDR2 YYNGEE. CDR3 nucleotide sequence: TGTGCCAGCAGCGTTACCCAGACAGCCGCTGAAGCTTTCTTT. This codes for CASSVTQTAAEAFF.

V and J are TRBV27 and TRBJ2-1; 8 bases are a match to TRBD2. Per germline, CDR1 MNHEY and CDR2 SMNVEV (reference sequence). The CDR3 is 16 residues long. V lost 6 bases to trimming and J lost 5 bases; unmatched junction nucleotides: 12. The CDR3 region is CASSPLAGTSNNEQFF. The CDR3 region has the DNA TGTGCCAGCAGCCCTTTAGCGGGGACATCGAACAATGAGCAGTTCTTC.

As regards this clone: The junction and the germline gene differ at one end; a read error may be behind it. The V call is TRBV6-1, the J call TRBJ1-2, with 11 bases matching TRBD1. Germline V gene data show CDR1 as MNHNS and CDR2 as SASEGT. This CDR3 has 16 residues. DNA of the CDR3: TGTACCAGCAGTGACCAGCCGGACAGGGGGCTATATGGCTACACCTTC. Residues: CTSSDQPDRGLYGYTF.

The chain employs TRBV2 and TRBJ1-4; TRBD1 might be the D (5 bases). V was shortened by 5 bases and J by 8 bases, with 21 bases between the two germline ends. The CDR3 totals 16 residues. Looked up from germline, CDR1 is SNHLY and CDR2 is FYNNEI. The CDR3 loop reads CASSSTLAGAGEKLFF. Written as DNA, the CDR3 is TGTGCCAGCAGTTCTACCCTCGCCGGGGCTGGGGAAAAACTGTTTTTT. Full variable domain (rest looked up from reference TRBV2 and TRBJ1-4): EPEVTQTPSHQVTQMGQEVILRCVPISNHLYFYWYRQILGQKVEFLVSFYNNEISEKSEIFDDQFSVERPDGSNFTLKIRSTKLEDSAMYFCASSSTLAGAGEKLFFGSGTQLSVL.

This chain joins TRBV7-8 and TRBJ2-3; D is unresolved. This CDR3 spans 14 amino acids. Per the germline V gene, CDR1 is SGHVS and CDR2 is FQNEAQ. Trimming shortened V by 5 bases and J by 2 bases, and 11 bases separated the two germline ends. Here the CDR3 reads CASSPERHTDTQYF. Written as DNA, the CDR3 is TGTGCCAGCAGCCCCGAGAGGCACACAGATACGCAGTATTTT. Filled out from reference TRBV7-8 and TRBJ2-3, the complete variable domain reads GAGVSQSPRYKVAKRGQDVALRCDPISGHVSLFWYQQALGQGPEFLTYFQNEAQLDKSGLPSDRFFAERPEGSVSTLKIQRTQQEDSAVYLCASSPERHTDTQYFGPGTRLTVL.

V and J are TRBV28 and TRBJ1-2; D is possibly TRBD1 (5 bases). V was clipped by 2 bases and J by 3 bases, with 7 bases between them. The germline gives CDR1 MDHEN, CDR2 SYDVKM. The CDR3 totals 13 residues. CDR3 protein: CASSLGGYYGYTF. CDR3 nucleotides: TGTGCCAGCAGTTTAGGGGGGTACTATGGCTACACCTTC.

This clone was counted once. The gene calls are TRBV5-1 and TRBJ2-5, with D perhaps TRBD1 (5 bases). The germline V gene has CDR1 SGHRS and CDR2 YFSETQ. The CDR3 loop spans 14 amino acids. Between the trimmed V and J ends, which lost 4 bases and 5 bases, there was a span of 15 bases. The CDR3 nucleotides read TGCGCCAGCAGCCCGAAAGGGGCAGGGGAGACCCAGTACTTC. Amino acids: CASSPKGAGETQYF.

The chain combines TRBV5-6 with TRBJ2-2; 10 bases fit TRBD1. The germline V gene encodes CDR1 SGHDT and CDR2 YYEEEE. With 2 bases clipped from V and 6 bases from J, the junction kept 1 base outside the gene matches. This CDR3 has 14 amino acids. The CDR3 is CASSFGQGAGELFF. In DNA form, the CDR3 reads TGTGCCAGCAGCTTTGGACAGGGGGCCGGGGAGCTGTTTTTT.

The rearrangement uses TRBV10-3 and TRBJ1-6; D gene unclear. Trimming shortened V by 0 bases and J by 0 bases, and 9 bases separated the two germline ends. Germline values: CDR1 ENHRY, CDR2 SYGVKD. The CDR3 is 17 amino acids. CDR3 region: CAISESRQSSYNSPLHF. The CDR3 nucleotides read TGTGCCATCAGTGAGTCGAGGCAGAGCTCCTATAATTCACCCCTCCACTTT.

The gene calls are TRBV2 and TRBJ2-1; 7 nucleotides line up with TRBD1. Trimming cost V 6 bases and J 4 bases; bases outside gene matches: 0. Germline assignment: CDR1 SNHLY and CDR2 FYNNEI. The length of the CDR3 is 12 residues. DNA for the CDR3: TGTGCCAGCAGGGGACAGTACAATGAGCAGTTCTTC. Encoded protein: CASRGQYNEQFF.

The V gene is TRBV29-1, the J gene TRBJ1-2, with D perhaps TRBD1 (5 bases). In germline, CDR1 is SQVTM, CDR2 ANQGSEA. With 1 base removed from V and 8 bases from J, the gap between germline ends came to 14 bases. The CDR3 spans 13 residues. The CDR3 sequence: CSVEGEGSGGYTF. CDR3 nucleotides: TGCAGCGTTGAAGGGGAGGGCTCAGGGGGCTACACCTTC.

This clone has more than one count but fewer than ten. The chain couples TRBV19 to TRBJ2-7, with D possibly being TRBD2 (6 bases). Looked up from germline, CDR1 is LNHDA and CDR2 is SQIVND (reference sequence). Trimming shortened V by 6 bases and J by 4 bases, and 10 bases separated the two germline ends. The CDR3 has 12 residues. This CDR3 reads CASRGGKYEQYF. CDR3 coding DNA: TGTGCCAGTAGGGGGGGAAAGTACGAGCAGTACTTC.

The genes are TRBV2 and TRBJ1-1; 7 bases match TRBD1. This CDR3 contains 15 residues. V lost 3 bases, J lost 6 bases, and 10 bases stayed unmatched. From germline, CDR1 is SNHLY and CDR2 FYNNEI. In DNA form, the CDR3 reads TGTGCCAGCAGTGATTCGACAGGGCAAGGCTCTGAAGCTTTCTTT. This sequence encodes CASSDSTGQGSEAFF.

This sequence joins TRBV6-4 and TRBJ2-2, with D unclear. The germline V gene encodes CDR1 MRHNA and CDR2 SNTAGT. This CDR3 has 12 residues. The V end was cut by 2 bases, the J end by 6 bases, with 4 bases between. CDR3 protein: CASSDPPGELFF. The DNA of the CDR3 is TGTGCCAGCAGTGACCCCCCCGGGGAGCTGTTTTTT.

The chain joins TRBV5-6 to TRBJ1-2; D perhaps matches TRBD1 (5 bases). CDR3 length equals 15 residues. Trimming removed 4 bases from V and 4 bases from J, with 17 bases in between. Germline V gene data show CDR1 as SGHDT and CDR2 as YYEEEE. CDR3 region: CASSLSQARGYGYTF. CDR3 coding DNA: TGTGCCAGCAGCCTCTCACAGGCGCGCGGCTATGGCTACACCTTC.